The 16 T cell receptor beta chains given below trace back to one sample, sequenced in a study of CD4 T cells in relation to SARS-CoV-2 and coronaviruses. CD4+ T cells from unexposed donors were obtained before the COVID-19 pandemic (2011-2018). Isolation of CD4+ T cells took place after approximately 11 days in culture. Clones were read by immunoSEQ multiplex PCR, and TCRdb kept only the in-frame ones, dropping some. Of about 26,000 clones in the sample, roughly 80% were seen once. Their antigen targets remain unknown. Sequenced material: CD4+ T cells from PBMCs, cultured in vitro. These TCRs come from a human donor in good health.

The chain has TRBV7-2 and TRBJ2-1; a possible D gene is TRBD2 (7 bases). From germline, CDR1 is SGHTA and CDR2 FQGNSA. CDR3 length: 16 residues. V was trimmed by 1 base and J by 5 bases, leaving 15 bases between them. This CDR3 reads CASSLGGGLSNNEQFF. Written as DNA, the CDR3 is TGTGCCAGCAGCTTAGGGGGGGGGCTATCCAACAATGAGCAGTTCTTC. The full variable domain, its missing parts supplied by reference TRBV7-2 and TRBJ2-1, is GAGVSQSPSNKVTEKGKDVELRCDPISGHTALYWYRQSLGQGLEFLIYFQGNSAPDKSGLPSDRFSAERTGGSVSTLTIQRTQQEDSAVYLCASSLGGGLSNNEQFFGPGTRLTVL.

This clone was seen more than once but under ten times. The chain couples TRBV4-3 to TRBJ2-3, with D tentatively TRBD1 or TRBD2 (6 bases each). Germline V gene sequence: CDR1 LGHNA, CDR2 YSLEER. This CDR3 spans 18 amino acids. Deletions cut 0 bases from V and 4 bases from J, with 20 bases between. In DNA form, the CDR3 reads TGCGCCAGCAGCCAAGATGCCCAAGGAGGGGGGTATGCAGATACGCAGTATTTT. It translates to CASSQDAQGGGYADTQYF.

This clone turned up a few times. The chain carries TRBV2 and TRBJ2-7; no clear D gene. The CDR3 sequence is 13 residues long. V lost 7 bases to trimming and J lost 6 bases, with 16 bases between them. Looked up from germline, CDR1 is SNHLY and CDR2 is FYNNEI. The CDR3 reads CASNRPLESEQYF. The CDR3 nucleotides read TGTGCCAGCAACCGGCCATTGGAGTCCGAGCAGTACTTC.

The chain carries TRBV7-2 and TRBJ2-7; the D gene is possibly TRBD2 (5 bases). The CDR3 totals 16 residues. Trimming shortened V by 5 bases and J by 0 bases, and 17 bases separated the two germline ends. CDR1 and CDR2 from the germline V gene are SGHTA and FQGNSA. CDR3 nucleotides: TGTGCCAGCAGCCTCGGAGGCAGTCTGAGCTCCTACGAGCAGTACTTC. It codes for CASSLGGSLSSYEQYF. Variable domain in full (rest from reference TRBV7-2 and TRBJ2-7): GAGVSQSPSNKVTEKGKDVELRCDPISGHTALYWYRQSLGQGLEFLIYFQGNSAPDKSGLPSDRFSAERTGGSVSTLTIQRTQQEDSAVYLCASSLGGSLSSYEQYFGPGTRLTVT.

This clone was recorded once. The chain is built from TRBV11-3 and TRBJ2-3; tentative D call: TRBD2 (6 bases). CDR1 is SGHNT and CDR2 is YENEEA in the germline V gene. V lost 5 bases and J lost 3, with 12 bases in between. The CDR3 is 14 amino acids. CDR3 sequence: CASSPRDLTDTQYF. Here the CDR3 DNA reads TGTGCCAGCAGCCCGAGGGACTTGACAGATACGCAGTATTTT.

The DNA of the CDR3 is TGTGCCAGCAGCTCCCTAGGGGGGATGGTCACAGATACGCAGTATTTT. This encodes CASSSLGGMVTDTQYF. This sequence joins TRBV7-2 and TRBJ2-3, with D perhaps given as TRBD1 or TRBD2 (6 bases each). Germline V gene data show CDR1 as SGHTA and CDR2 as FQGNSA. CDR3 length: 16 amino acids. The V end lost 4 bases, the J end lost 2 bases, and 16 bases lay between the germline ends.

This rearrangement joins TRBV5-1 to TRBJ2-1; TRBD2 matches 8 bases. The CDR3 spans 15 residues. Trimming cost V 3 bases and J 7 bases; bases outside gene matches: 9. Germline V gene sequence: CDR1 SGHRS, CDR2 YFSETQ. In DNA form, the CDR3 reads TGCGCCAGCAGCTGGAGCGGGAGCGGGGGAAATGAGCAGTTCTTC. Translating it yields CASSWSGSGGNEQFF.

The chain uses TRBV7-2 and TRBJ2-7, with D perhaps matching TRBD1 (5 bases). Trimming took off 3 bases at V and 6 bases at J, with 9 bases between the two ends. The germline V gene has CDR1 SGHTA and CDR2 FQGNSA. The CDR3 has 12 amino acids. The CDR3 sequence: CASSFLGREQYF. In nucleotides, the CDR3 is TGTGCCAGCAGCTTCTTGGGGCGCGAGCAGTACTTC.

The gene calls are TRBV7-2 and TRBJ2-5; 12 positions match TRBD2. The CDR3 sequence is 15 residues long. Trimming cost V 6 bases and J 5 bases; bases outside gene matches: 7. Germline V gene sequence: CDR1 SGHTA, CDR2 FQGNSA. The CDR3: CASRPSGRAGETQYF. The CDR3 region has the DNA TGTGCCAGCAGGCCTAGCGGGAGGGCGGGGGAGACCCAGTACTTC.

The chain is built from TRBV20-1 and TRBJ2-3; 10 nucleotides agree with TRBD2. Germline V CDR1 and CDR2: DFQATT, SNEGSKA (reference sequence). The CDR3 spans 17 residues. Trimming took 3 bases from V and 0 from J; bases not matched to a gene: 9. The CDR3 reads CSASSRSGGRSTDTQYF. As DNA, the CDR3 is TGCAGTGCTAGTTCCCGTAGCGGGGGGCGGAGCACAGATACGCAGTATTTT.

The rearrangement joins TRBV12-5 to TRBJ2-1, with 8 bases aligning to TRBD1. The CDR3 contains 14 residues. V shed 2 bases and J 9 bases; nucleotides not matched to a gene: 6. The V gene's germline CDR1 is LGHNT and CDR2 FRNRAP. CDR3 in amino acids: CASGLTGGLGEQFF. The CDR3 coding sequence is TGTGCTAGTGGTTTGACAGGGGGGCTTGGTGAGCAGTTCTTC.

The chain is built from TRBV18 and TRBJ1-3, with D perhaps matching TRBD1 (5 bases). The CDR3 loop spans 15 amino acids. With 4 bases removed from V and 0 bases from J, the gap between germline ends came to 10 bases. Germline CDR1 and CDR2: KGHSH and LQKENI. The DNA of the CDR3 is TGTGCCAGCTCACTCGGGGGTCTCTCTGGAAACACCATATATTTT. Its protein product is CASSLGGLSGNTIYF.

This clone was seen a handful of times. This rearrangement joins TRBV2 to TRBJ2-2, with D unresolved. Germline CDR1 is SNHLY and CDR2 is FYNNEI. V gave up 6 bases and J gave up 8 bases, with 16 bases separating them. The CDR3 has 14 amino acids. CDR3 nucleotide sequence: TGTGCCAGCAGCCAAACCGAAACACGGGGGGAGCTGTTTTTT. The encoded protein is CASSQTETRGELFF.

The V and J genes are TRBV10-1 and TRBJ1-2, with D possibly matching TRBD1 (5 bases). The germline V and J ends were trimmed by 6 bases and 8 bases, with 19 bases remaining between them. This CDR3 is built from 14 residues. CDR1 and CDR2 (germline): WNHNN, SYGVQD (reference sequence). For the CDR3, the DNA is TGCGCCAGCAGGACAGAAACTTACGTTAGGGGCTACACCTTC. Encoded protein: CASRTETYVRGYTF.

The V call is TRBV5-1, the J call TRBJ2-2; a weak D match, TRBD2 (6 bases). Germline values: CDR1 SGHRS, CDR2 YFSETQ. The V end lost 3 bases, the J end lost 0 bases, and 12 bases lay between the germline ends. The CDR3 totals 16 residues. CDR3 amino acids: CASSSVAETNTGELFF. CDR3 nucleotides: TGCGCCAGCAGCTCAGTAGCGGAAACGAACACCGGGGAGCTGTTTTTT.

A single count supports this clone. The chain carries TRBV9 and TRBJ2-1, with D uncertain. CDR1 and CDR2 from the germline V gene are SGDLS and YYNGEE. This CDR3 is 16 amino acids long. V lost 3 bases, J lost 0 bases, and 13 bases lay in between. Here the CDR3 DNA reads TGTGCCAGCAGCGCCCTAATGTCGAGCTCCTACAATGAGCAGTTCTTC. Its translation: CASSALMSSSYNEQFF.